The clone carrying this TCR beta chain has only a few counts. Its antigen is still unknown. In TCRdb, the 5' RACE reads were re-called with MiXCR into one record per CDR3 protein. The repertoire holds some 300,000 distinct CDR3 sequences, less than 20% seen once, with under 25% in the top ten. V dropped 5 bases and J dropped 1 base, with 12 bases sitting between them. This CDR3 spans 14 amino acids. Germline V lookup: CDR1 SQVTM, CDR2 ANQGSEA. These data come from a study of T-cell memory formation after mild COVID-19. General study findings and limits: Mainly CM and EM harbored the contracting CD4+ clones; mainly EMRA harbored the CD8+ ones.

The sequenced sample was PBMCs or a T cell subset sorted from them (not recorded which). This sequence joins TRBV29-1 and TRBJ2-1; a weak D match, TRBD1 (6 bases). The clonotype originates from a man between 18 and 29 years old who had mild COVID-19 (a few samples of this study predate the infection). Cell type and time point are not known. The CDR3 sequence is CSVNWGRSYNEQFF. CDR3 nucleotides: TGCAGCGTTAACTGGGGGCGATCCTACAATGAGCAGTTCTTC.